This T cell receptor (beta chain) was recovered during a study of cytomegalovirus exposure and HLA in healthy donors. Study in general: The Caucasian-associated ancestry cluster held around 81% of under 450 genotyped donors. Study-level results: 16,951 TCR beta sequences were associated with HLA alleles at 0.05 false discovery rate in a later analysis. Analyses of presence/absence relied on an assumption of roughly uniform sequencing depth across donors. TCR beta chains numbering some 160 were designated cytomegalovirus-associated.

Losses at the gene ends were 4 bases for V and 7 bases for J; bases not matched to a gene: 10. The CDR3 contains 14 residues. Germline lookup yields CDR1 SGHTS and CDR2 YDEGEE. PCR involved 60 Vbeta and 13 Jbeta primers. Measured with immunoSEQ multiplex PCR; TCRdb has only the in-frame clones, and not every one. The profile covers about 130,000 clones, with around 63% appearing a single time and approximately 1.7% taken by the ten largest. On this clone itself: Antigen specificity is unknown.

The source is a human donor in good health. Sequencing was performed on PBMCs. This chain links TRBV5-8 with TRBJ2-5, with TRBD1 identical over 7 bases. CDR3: CASSRGQQLGTQYF. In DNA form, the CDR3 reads TGTGCCAGCAGCCGGGGACAGCAACTGGGGACCCAGTACTTC.